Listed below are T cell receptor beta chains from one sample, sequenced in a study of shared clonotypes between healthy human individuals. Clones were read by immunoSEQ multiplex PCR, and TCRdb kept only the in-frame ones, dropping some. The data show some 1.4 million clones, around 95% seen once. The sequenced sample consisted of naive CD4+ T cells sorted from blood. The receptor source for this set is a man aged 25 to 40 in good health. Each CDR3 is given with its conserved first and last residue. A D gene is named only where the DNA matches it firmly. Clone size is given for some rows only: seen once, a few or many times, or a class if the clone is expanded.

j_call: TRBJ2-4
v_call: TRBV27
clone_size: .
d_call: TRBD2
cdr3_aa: CASTRAGGDHIQYF
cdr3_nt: TGTGCCAGCACGAGAGCGGGAGGGGACCATATTCAGTACTTC

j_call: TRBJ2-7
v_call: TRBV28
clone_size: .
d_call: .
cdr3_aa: CASSSKRQLRATYEQYF
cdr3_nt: TGTGCCAGCAGTTCCAAGCGACAGCTCCGCGCAACCTACGAGCAGTACTTC

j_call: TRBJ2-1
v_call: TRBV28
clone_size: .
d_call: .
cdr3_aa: CASSLQTWDEQFF
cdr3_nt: TGTGCCAGCAGTTTGCAGACTTGGGATGAGCAGTTCTTC

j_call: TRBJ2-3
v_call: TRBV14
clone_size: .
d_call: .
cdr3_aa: CASSHLRYGTSTDTQYF
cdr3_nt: TGTGCCAGCAGCCACCTCCGGTATGGAACTAGCACAGATACGCAGTATTTT

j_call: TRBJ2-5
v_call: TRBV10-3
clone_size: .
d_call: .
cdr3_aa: CAISEGAGPNAQYF
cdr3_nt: TGTGCCATCAGTGAAGGAGCAGGCCCCAACGCCCAGTACTTC

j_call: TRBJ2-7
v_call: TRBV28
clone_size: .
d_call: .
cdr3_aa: CASRQTDRHSYEQYF
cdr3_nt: TGTGCCAGCAGACAGACGGACAGACACTCCTACGAGCAGTACTTC

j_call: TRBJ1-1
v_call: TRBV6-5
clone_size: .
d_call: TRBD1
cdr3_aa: CASTLQGASVTEAFF
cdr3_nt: TGTGCCAGCACCTTACAGGGGGCCTCTGTCACTGAAGCTTTCTTT

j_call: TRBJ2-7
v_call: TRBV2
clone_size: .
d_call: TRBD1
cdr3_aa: CASSELGKTGAGRPRPLYEQYF
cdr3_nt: TGTGCCAGCAGTGAATTGGGGAAGACAGGGGCGGGACGTCCAAGACCACTCTACGAGCAGTACTTC

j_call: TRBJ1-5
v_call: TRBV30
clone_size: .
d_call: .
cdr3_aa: CAWSRGRDQPQHF
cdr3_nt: TGTGCCTGGAGTCGGGGAAGGGATCAGCCCCAGCATTTT

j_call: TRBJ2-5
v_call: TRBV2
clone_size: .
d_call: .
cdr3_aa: CASSVAGAETQYF
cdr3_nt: TGTGCCAGCAGTGTAGCAGGGGCGGAGACCCAGTACTTC

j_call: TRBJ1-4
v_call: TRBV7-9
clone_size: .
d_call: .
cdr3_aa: CASSSKATNEKLFF
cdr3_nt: TGTGCCAGCAGCTCCAAAGCTACTAATGAAAAACTGTTTTTT

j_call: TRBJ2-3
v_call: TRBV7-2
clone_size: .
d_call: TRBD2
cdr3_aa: CASSLYPTSGRRDTQYF
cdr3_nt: TGTGCCAGCAGCTTATACCCAACTAGCGGGAGACGAGATACGCAGTATTTT

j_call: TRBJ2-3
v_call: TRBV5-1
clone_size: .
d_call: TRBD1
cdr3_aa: CASSLPTGATFTDTQYF
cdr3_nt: TGCGCCAGCAGCCTCCCGACAGGGGCCACTTTCACAGATACGCAGTATTTT

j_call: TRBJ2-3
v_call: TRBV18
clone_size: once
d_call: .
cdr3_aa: CASSIGGTSDTQYF
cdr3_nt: TGTGCCAGCTCAATAGGGGGGACTTCAGATACGCAGTATTTT

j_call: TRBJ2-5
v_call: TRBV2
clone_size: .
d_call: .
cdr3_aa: CASKVTYQETQYF
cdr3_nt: TGTGCCAGCAAGGTGACTTACCAAGAGACCCAGTACTTC

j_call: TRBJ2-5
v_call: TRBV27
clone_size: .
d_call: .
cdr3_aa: CASSSPQETQYF
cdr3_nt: TGTGCCAGCAGTTCGCCTCAAGAGACCCAGTACTTC

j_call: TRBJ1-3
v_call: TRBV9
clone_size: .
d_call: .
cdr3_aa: CASSVHRHRENTIYF
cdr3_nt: TGTGCCAGCAGCGTCCACAGACACCGCGAAAACACCATATATTTT

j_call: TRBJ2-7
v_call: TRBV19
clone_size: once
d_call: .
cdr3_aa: CASSPTVTYEQYF
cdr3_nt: TGTGCCAGTAGTCCGACAGTCACCTACGAGCAGTACTTC

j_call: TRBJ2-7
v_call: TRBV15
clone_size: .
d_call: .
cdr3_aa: CATSRDQGLRYF
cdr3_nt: TGTGCCACCAGCAGAGATCAAGGTCTAAGGTACTTC

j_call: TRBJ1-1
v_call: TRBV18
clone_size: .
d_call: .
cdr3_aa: CASSPTGQNTEAFF
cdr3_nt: TGTGCCAGCTCACCGACAGGACAGAACACTGAAGCTTTCTTT

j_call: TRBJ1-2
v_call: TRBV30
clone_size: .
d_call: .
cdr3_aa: CAWSTPVPRRNYGYTF
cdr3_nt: TGTGCCTGGAGCACACCGGTCCCCCGGCGAAACTATGGCTACACCTTC

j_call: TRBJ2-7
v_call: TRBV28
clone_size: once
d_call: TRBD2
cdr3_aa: CASSSEGGKDYEQYF
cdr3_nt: TGTGCCAGCAGCTCCGAGGGAGGGAAAGACTACGAGCAGTACTTC

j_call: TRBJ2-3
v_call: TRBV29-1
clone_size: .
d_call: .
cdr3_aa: CSAYGGPLATQYF
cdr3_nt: TGCAGCGCTTACGGGGGGCCCTTAGCTACGCAGTATTTT

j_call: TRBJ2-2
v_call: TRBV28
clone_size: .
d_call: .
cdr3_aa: CASSLLGGYTGELFF
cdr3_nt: TGTGCCAGCAGTTTATTGGGGGGTTACACCGGGGAGCTGTTTTTT

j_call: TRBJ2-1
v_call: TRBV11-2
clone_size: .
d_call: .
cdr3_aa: CASSLDRTFGVNEQFF
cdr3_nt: TGTGCCAGCAGCTTAGATAGGACTTTCGGGGTCAATGAGCAGTTCTTC

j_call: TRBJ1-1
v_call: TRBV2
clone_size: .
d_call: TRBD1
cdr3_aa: CASSDGQGLDTEAFF
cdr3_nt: TGTGCCAGCAGTGACGGACAGGGCTTGGACACTGAAGCTTTCTTT

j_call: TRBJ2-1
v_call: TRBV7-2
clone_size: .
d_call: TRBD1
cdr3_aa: CASRRWGQGSYNEQFF
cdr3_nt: TGTGCCAGCAGACGATGGGGACAGGGATCCTACAATGAGCAGTTCTTC

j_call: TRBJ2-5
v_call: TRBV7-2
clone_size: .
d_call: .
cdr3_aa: CASSLAAQIQETQYF
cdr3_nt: TGTGCCAGCAGCTTAGCAGCCCAGATACAAGAGACCCAGTACTTC

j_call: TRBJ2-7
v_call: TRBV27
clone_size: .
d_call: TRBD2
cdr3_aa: CASRPLAGRYEQYF
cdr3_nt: TGTGCCAGCAGGCCTCTAGCGGGACGCTACGAGCAGTACTTC

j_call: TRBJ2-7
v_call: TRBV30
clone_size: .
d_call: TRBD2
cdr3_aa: CAWSLAATYEQYF
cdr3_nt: TGTGCCTGGAGTCTAGCGGCTACCTACGAGCAGTACTTC

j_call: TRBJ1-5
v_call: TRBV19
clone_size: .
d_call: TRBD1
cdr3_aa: CASSTLGQGAVQPQHF
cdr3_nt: TGTGCCAGTAGTACCCTCGGACAGGGGGCCGTGCAGCCCCAGCATTTT

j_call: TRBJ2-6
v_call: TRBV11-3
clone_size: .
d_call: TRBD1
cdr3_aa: CASSPGGSGANVLTF
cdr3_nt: TGTGCCAGCTCCCCAGGGGGCTCTGGGGCCAACGTCCTGACTTTC

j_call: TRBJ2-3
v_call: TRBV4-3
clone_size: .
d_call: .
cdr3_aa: CASSQDTGSTDTQYF
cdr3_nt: TGCGCCAGCAGCCAAGATACGGGGAGCACAGATACGCAGTATTTT